This paragraph covers one TCR beta chain sequence. Its target antigen remains unknown. The gene nomenclature and germline references here are murine. The CDR3 end falls 1 residue outside the read, so it is completed with the germline J gene. CDR1 and CDR2, looked up from the germline V gene, are GFQATS and STVNSAI. Inclusive of the bounding cysteine and phenylalanine, the CDR3 is 13 residues long. The 36 bases shown cover part of the CDR3, and their frame starts at base 1. Trimming removed 3 bases from V and 7 bases from J; the gene matches leave 5 bases unexplained. Library creation used the immunoSEQ multiplex PCR assay. TCRbeta CDR3 sequencing was performed at survey depth by Adaptive Biotechnologies, and CDR3 sequences, V/J genes, productive frequency and template counts were reported. TCR beta CDR3 regions were amplified from genomic DNA instead of RNA. From the authors' description of their analysis: Jensen-Shannon divergence was used to quantify pairwise repertoire overlap between tissues, with a value of 1 indicating complete divergence and a value of 0 indicating identical repertoires. Based on pairwise JSD values, tissues were grouped by single-linkage agglomerative hierarchical clustering, and the results were shown as dendrograms. GLIPH2 was run on all patient samples with simulation_depth 1000, kmer_min_depth 3, cdr3_length_cutoff 8, keeping groups with more than two unique CDR3s. In a standardized tissue-overlap score, Jaccard GLIPH-group overlap across patients was extrapolated to a standard repertoire size of 1000 clones. Associations of diversity with clinical or experimental variables used linear mixed-effect models with tissue fixed effects and individual random effects. The immuneACCESS repertoire file appears here via TCRdb, limited to in-frame rearrangements. These files lack a portion of the clones; in checked studies, under half of the deficit traces to unresolved V genes, and the cause of the others is not known. The V and J calls and clone size were taken over from that table, and D and trimming were inferred from the DNA. The sample table lists more than 1,500 clones, 50% of them with a count of one. Jointly, the top ten make up 21% of the sample.

Reading the label with the study, this specimen's time point is: mouse harvest day 14 after allogeneic transplant. Each mouse graft, delivered by tail vein injection, combined 10^6 splenic CD5+ T cells with 10^7 T-cell-depleted bone marrow cells. GVHD in mice was modeled with a major MHC-mismatch B6 (H2b) into BALB/c (H2d) model, and tissues were profiled at day 7 or 14. Mouse tissues and retro-orbital blood were harvested on day 7 or 14 post-transplant using separate sterile tools per animal; livers were flushed beforehand. Before genomic DNA isolation with the DNeasy Blood & Tissue Kit, mouse tissues were minced using razor blades in buffered saline. The sample belongs to a study of tissue T cells after allogeneic stem cell transplantation (dated by TCRdb to the early 2020s). At the level of the whole study: TCR beta repertoires were profiled across many tissues obtained from research autopsies of patients with and without GVHD, as well as in mouse models of GVHD. The human arm was conducted as a prospective observational study, and neither blinding nor randomization was performed.

Results and caveats for the whole study, not just this receptor: Within patients, how anatomically similar tissues were was a major factor shaping TCR repertoire composition, regardless of disease or transplant status. The patient cohort was small and clinically heterogeneous, and sampling depth was acknowledged as a limitation. Which tissue TCRs were alloreactive or antigen-specific was not determined in the study, and some of the clones might have been host cells that persisted. Blood and spleen T cells captured only a limited portion of the TCR repertoire detected in tissues, in both patients and mice. Only a few T cell clones appeared in more than one patient, yet motif-based clustering showed tissue-specific repertoire signatures that were shared between patients.

The receptor chain draws on TRBV20 and TRBJ2-7; TRBD2 aligns with 11 central bases. The receptor was derived from a female BALB/c mouse given C57BL/6 T cells with graft-versus-host disease after an allogeneic hematopoietic cell transplant. Input material: gut tissue. The DNA read from the CDR3 is TGTGGTGCTAGCGACTGGGGGGGGGAAGAACAGTAC. Its amino acids are CGASDWGGEEQY. The full CDR3 protein is CGASDWGGEEQYF.